This TCR beta chain was profiled in a study of CD8 T cells in ankylosing spondylitis. Study observations and caveats: Among TCR beta sequences, a motif of 7 to 9 highly homologous variants appeared characteristic of ankylosing spondylitis blood. Enrichment of disease-linked clones was reportedly significant in matched ankylosing spondylitis synovial fluid. Relatively scarce in peripheral blood, disease-linked clones were CD8+.

Looked up from germline, CDR1 is LNHDA and CDR2 is SQIVND (reference sequence). CDR3 length: 15 amino acids. V was clipped by 3 bases and J by 8 bases; unmatched bases: 6. Quantitative 5'-RACE with molecular barcodes produced the TCR beta libraries. TCRdb ran MiXCR on the 5' RACE reads and lists one entry per CDR3 protein. The sample contains a few hundred thousand distinct CDR3 sequences, approximately 20% of which appear only once. Points on this clonotype: The antigen remains unidentified.

The sequenced sample was blood, either unsorted or a sorted T cell fraction (not recorded which). The V call is TRBV19, the J call TRBJ2-1; 11 bases align to TRBD2. This sequence was found in a male donor with ankylosing spondylitis or in good health (not recorded which). CDR3 residues: CASSILAGGSYEQFF. The CDR3 DNA reads as TGTGCCAGTAGTATTTTAGCGGGGGGGTCTTATGAGCAGTTCTTC.